This TCR beta chain was retrieved from a study of CD8 T cells in ankylosing spondylitis. CDR3 length equals 13 residues. V was clipped by 4 bases and J by 2 bases, with 8 bases between them. CDR1 and CDR2 from the germline V gene are SGHRS and YFSETQ. TCRdb reprocessed the 5' RACE reads with MiXCR, giving one entry per CDR3 protein. The sample carries about 440,000 distinct CDR3 sequences, over 15% recorded once. Study-wide points: CD8+ disease-linked clones were present at relatively low frequencies in blood. Blood from ankylosing spondylitis patients appeared to carry a characteristic roughly eight-variant TCR beta motif. According to the report, clones linked to the disease were significantly enriched in matched synovial fluid samples taken from ankylosing spondylitis patients.

This clonotype was seen only a few times. Its matching antigen is unknown. The chain employs TRBV5-1 and TRBJ2-3; no clear D. The sequencing input was blood, either unsorted or a sorted T cell fraction (not recorded which). The source of this sequence is a male donor with ankylosing spondylitis. CDR3 sequence (DNA): TGCGCCAGCAGCAGTTCAGCCACAGATACGCAGTATTTT. Translated: CASSSSATDTQYF.